This T cell receptor beta chain appears in the sequencing data of a study of T-cell reconstitution after alpha-beta-depleted transplantation in children. Study-level results: Hyperexpanded clones declined; after one year, newly produced T cells mostly supplied diversity. Certain patients had high TCRbeta diversity at day 60, and it came from recipient T cells and thymic progenitors that survived. Several hundred rapidly expanded clones from non-depleted graft cells reportedly supplied alpha-beta T cells about two months post-transplant.

This clonotype was observed a few times. Its antigen is unknown. The TCRbeta library was prepared with unique molecular identifiers. From the PCR reads, TCRdb called clonotypes with MiXCR, one entry per CDR3 protein. This sample has 700,000 to 950,000 distinct CDR3 sequences; roughly 15% occur once, and the top ten carry about 5%. CDR3 length: 13 residues. V lost 6 bases and J 3 bases, leaving 12 bases between the germline ends. Germline values: CDR1 MNHNS, CDR2 SASEGT. The sequence was collected from a male patient between 10 and 17 years old who had a stem cell transplant for acute lymphoblastic leukemia, so the T cells may come from the graft donor. The chain is built from TRBV6-1 and TRBJ2-7; D may be TRBD2 (6 bases). Sample: PBMCs, mostly from graft donor cells, taken 360 days after TCRalphabeta/CD19-depleted stem cell transplant. CDR3 in amino acids: CASSVLGGYEQYF. The DNA for the CDR3 is TGTGCCAGCAGCGTACTGGGGGGCTACGAGCAGTACTTC.